The next 25 T cell receptor beta chains were all read from a single sample in a study of patients and donors after allogeneic stem cell transplantation. TCRdb processed the RT-PCR reads anew with MiXCR; each CDR3 protein has one entry. The sample contains roughly 880,000 distinct CDR3 sequences, over 15% of which appear only once. The specimen was blood, either unsorted or a sorted T cell fraction (not recorded which). These TCRs come from a human donor who was either an allogeneic HSCT recipient or a stem cell or donor lymphocyte infusion donor (not recorded which). It is not recorded whose cells these are; they may come from a transplant donor.

This clonotype appeared once. This chain connects TRBV5-1 to TRBJ2-1, with 8 bases that match TRBD2. V lost 4 bases and J lost 0; bases outside the gene matches: 6. The CDR3 contains 16 residues. Germline V gives CDR1 SGHRS, CDR2 YFSETQ. The CDR3 region has the DNA TGCGCCAGCAGCCGGGGCAGCGGGAGCTCCTACAATGAGCAGTTCTTC. This encodes CASSRGSGSSYNEQFF.

Here the CDR3 reads CASTLTSGALAKNIQYF. In DNA, the CDR3 is TGTGCCAGCACATTGACTAGCGGGGCACTAGCCAAAAACATTCAGTACTTC. The chain joins TRBV12-3 or TRBV12-4 to TRBJ2-4, with TRBD2 matching over 11 bases. CDR3 length: 17 residues. V shed 7 bases, J shed 0 bases, and the junction held 8 bases outside the gene matches.

The J gene is TRBJ2-5, the V gene TRBV10-3, with a possible D match to TRBD2 (5 bases). The length of the CDR3 is 13 residues. V lost 6 bases to trimming and J lost 4 bases, with 12 bases between them. Germline loops: CDR1 ENHRY, CDR2 SYGVKD. DNA for the CDR3: TGTGCCATCAGCCAGCTAGGAGGAGAGACCCAGTACTTC. Translating it yields CAISQLGGETQYF.

The V gene is TRBV3-1, the J gene TRBJ2-7; D is possibly TRBD2 (5 bases). Germline V gene sequence: CDR1 LGHDT, CDR2 YNNKEL (reference sequence). V was trimmed by 2 bases and J by 6 bases, leaving 17 bases between them. This CDR3 contains 15 residues. The CDR3 bases are TGTGCCAGCAGCCAATACGACTACCCTCTGGGCGAGCAGTACTTC. Residues: CASSQYDYPLGEQYF.

This clonotype has only a few counts. The chain carries TRBV24-1 and TRBJ1-1; 9 bases fit TRBD1. The length of the CDR3 is 15 residues. CDR1 is KGHDR, CDR2 SFDVKD, per germline. With V trimmed by 3 bases and J by 1 base, 2 bases remained unmatched. The CDR3 DNA reads as TGTGCCACCAGTGATGGACAGGGGTGGAACACTGAAGCTTTCTTT. This sequence encodes CATSDGQGWNTEAFF.

This clonotype came up many times. The chain has TRBV3-1 and TRBJ1-2, with no clear D. The CDR3 consists of 13 residues. CDR1 is LGHDT, CDR2 YNNKEL, per germline (reference sequence). V was trimmed by 2 bases and J by 4 bases, leaving 8 bases between them. The CDR3 region is CASSQKTVYGYTF. CDR3 in DNA: TGTGCCAGCAGCCAAAAGACCGTCTATGGCTACACCTTC.

The sample holds a few counts of this clonotype. J is TRBJ2-3 and V is TRBV27; perhaps TRBD1 as D (5 bases). This CDR3 has 15 residues. The germline V gene has CDR1 MNHEY and CDR2 SMNVEV (reference sequence). V was pared by 3 bases and J by 2 bases, with 12 bases between. CDR3 coding DNA: TGTGCCAGCAGTTTCCTGGACACAGTCACAGATACGCAGTATTTT. Residues: CASSFLDTVTDTQYF.

In the case of this clonotype: The germline gene is not matched at one end of the junction; a read error may be the cause. This chain links TRBV2 with TRBJ2-5; D uncertain. Per germline, CDR1 SNHLY and CDR2 FYNNEI. The CDR3 sequence is 15 residues long. The CDR3 nucleotides are TGTGCGAGCAGTCCCGTTCCCCGGACCAGCACCACCCAGTACTTC. As protein: CASSPVPRTSTTQYF.

This clonotype has only a few counts. CDR3 coding DNA: TGTGCCAGCAGACAGACGATCGGACGGGGCAATGAGCAGTTCTTC. The encoded protein is CASRQTIGRGNEQFF. This chain joins TRBV3-1 and TRBJ2-1; the D gene is possibly TRBD2 (5 bases). Germline CDR1 reads LGHDT; CDR2 reads YNNKEL (reference sequence). The CDR3 covers 15 residues. Trimming took 6 bases from V and 6 from J, leaving 18 bases between them.

There are many counts of this clonotype. The rearrangement joins TRBV6-2 or TRBV6-3 to TRBJ1-5; D not resolved. Trimming took 5 bases from V and 3 from J, leaving 5 bases between them. From germline, CDR1 is MNHEY and CDR2 SVGEGT. CDR3 length: 12 residues. The CDR3 nucleotides read TGTGCCAGCAGTACAGCCAATCAGCCCCAGCATTTT. Its translation is CASSTANQPQHF.

The J gene is TRBJ1-1, the V gene TRBV5-1; D may be TRBD1 (6 bases). The CDR3 has 15 residues. Germline lookup yields CDR1 SGHRS and CDR2 YFSETQ. Between the trimmed V and J ends, which lost 4 bases and 4 bases, there was a span of 17 bases. The CDR3 sequence: CASSAGTRGSTEAFF. The DNA for the CDR3 is TGCGCCAGCAGCGCGGGGACAAGGGGGAGCACTGAAGCTTTCTTT.

The rearrangement links TRBV20-1 to TRBJ1-2, with TRBD1 matching over 7 bases. The J segment lost 7 bases and the V segment lost 4 bases, leaving 12 bases of the junction unmatched. The V gene's germline CDR1 is DFQATT and CDR2 SNEGSKA (reference sequence). This CDR3 is built from 14 residues. CDR3 coding DNA: TGCAGTGCTATAAGGACAGGCGGTCTCTCTGGCTACACCTTC. Translation: CSAIRTGGLSGYTF.

This clonotype was seen a few times. V gene TRBV9 combines with J gene TRBJ1-1, with TRBD1 as a possible D gene (5 bases). Germline CDR1 SGDLS, CDR2 YYNGEE. V dropped 4 bases and J dropped 1 base, with 20 bases sitting between them. This CDR3 spans 17 amino acids. The CDR3 nucleotides are TGTGCCAGCAGCACTAATACTGCCCTCGGGACGAACACTGAAGCTTTCTTT. Translated, it gives CASSTNTALGTNTEAFF.

The chain employs TRBV5-1 and TRBJ1-1; no reliable D call. The CDR3 runs to 13 residues. V gave up 6 bases and J gave up 4 bases, with 13 bases separating them. Germline CDR1 and CDR2: SGHRS and YFSETQ. Here the CDR3 reads CASKSDKPTEAFF. CDR3 in DNA: TGCGCCAGCAAATCGGATAAACCCACTGAAGCTTTCTTT.

This clonotype showed up just a few times. This chain connects TRBV2 to TRBJ2-1; perhaps TRBD1 as D (5 bases). V lost 1 base and J lost 6, with 13 bases in between. The CDR3 covers 15 residues. Germline V CDR1 and CDR2: SNHLY, FYNNEI. In DNA form, the CDR3 reads TGTGCCAGCAGTGAAGGACAGCCCCCTGGCAATGAGCAGTTCTTC. It codes for CASSEGQPPGNEQFF.

This clonotype was recorded a few times. The chain has TRBV9 and TRBJ2-5, with 9 positions matching TRBD2. Germline V CDR1 and CDR2: SGDLS, YYNGEE. The CDR3 length is 14 residues. With 3 bases clipped from V and 4 bases from J, the junction kept 4 bases outside the gene matches. The CDR3 region has the DNA TGTGCCAGCAGCGCTAGCGGGACTGGAGAGACCCAGTACTTC. As protein: CASSASGTGETQYF. Full variable domain (outside the CDR3, taken from reference TRBV9 and TRBJ2-5): DSGVTQTPKHLITATGQRVTLRCSPRSGDLSVYWYQQSLDQGLQFLIQYYNGEERAKGNILERFSAQQFPDLHSELNLSSLELGDSALYFCASSASGTGETQYFGPGTRLLVL.

CDR3 nucleotides: TGTGCCAGCAGCTACTTGACAGGGGGAACAGGGGGCTACACCTTC. The encoded protein is CASSYLTGGTGGYTF. The chain employs TRBV7-2 and TRBJ1-2; 9 bases are shared with TRBD1. CDR3 length: 15 residues. The J segment lost 8 bases and the V segment lost 4 bases, leaving 11 bases of the junction unmatched. The germline CDR1 and CDR2 sequences are SGHTA and FQGNSA.

The chain couples TRBV5-5 to TRBJ1-5; 7 bases are a match to TRBD1. Trimming cost V 0 bases and J 9 bases; bases outside gene matches: 9. The CDR3 totals 15 residues. Germline CDR1 is SGHKS and CDR2 is YYEKEE (reference sequence). In DNA form, the CDR3 reads TGTGCCAGCAGCTTGGCGGACAGGTCTGGGGCGCCCCAGCATTTT. Translated, it gives CASSLADRSGAPQHF.

Turning to this clonotype: Because it lacks the conserved phenylalanine or tryptophan at the end, this CDR3 is likely a read error. The chain employs TRBV6-5 and TRBJ1-1; D not certain. In germline, CDR1 is MNHEY, CDR2 SVGAGI. This CDR3 has 13 amino acids. V dropped 2 bases and J dropped 8 bases, with 12 bases sitting between them. CDR3 DNA: TGTGCCAGCAGTTACCTCTCCGGAGCGGAAGCTTTCCTT. This sequence encodes CASSYLSGAEAFL.

This chain joins TRBV2 and TRBJ2-7, with TRBD1 matching over 10 bases. Trimming cost V 0 bases and J 3 bases; bases outside gene matches: 2. The CDR3 has 15 residues. CDR1 and CDR2 (germline): SNHLY, FYNNEI. For the CDR3, the DNA is TGTGCCAGCAGTGAAGCGACAGGGGGCTTCTACGAGCAGTACTTC. It specifies CASSEATGGFYEQYF. The full variable domain, in which reference TRBV2 and TRBJ2-7 provide the parts outside the CDR3, is EPEVTQTPSHQVTQMGQEVILRCVPISNHLYFYWYRQILGQKVEFLVSFYNNEISEKSEIFDDQFSVERPDGSNFTLKIRSTKLEDSAMYFCASSEATGGFYEQYFGPGTRLTVT.

This clonotype came up a few times. The V call is TRBV7-9, the J call TRBJ1-2; 7 bases map to TRBD1. After removal of 5 bases from V and 3 bases from J, the junction contained 6 bases not matched to a gene. The CDR3 is made up of 14 amino acids. Looked up from germline, CDR1 is SEHNR and CDR2 is FQNEAQ (reference sequence). The CDR3 protein is CASSPHGTDYGYTF. CDR3 nucleotide sequence: TGTGCCAGCAGCCCACACGGGACAGACTATGGCTACACCTTC.

The chain has TRBV20-1 and TRBJ2-6; 7 bases agree with TRBD1. J lost 0 bases, V lost 5 bases, and 16 bases had no gene match. From germline, CDR1 is DFQATT and CDR2 SNEGSKA (reference sequence). The CDR3 totals 19 residues. The CDR3 DNA sequence: TGCAGTGCTCCCCCATATTGGGACAGAGTTACCTCTGGGGCCAACGTCCTGACTTTC. It is translated as CSAPPYWDRVTSGANVLTF.

In this sample, this clonotype turned up many times. This chain uses TRBV6-2 or TRBV6-3 with TRBJ1-6; 8 bases agree with TRBD1. V dropped 2 bases and J dropped 10; count of bases not matched to a gene: 4. Germline CDR1 and CDR2: MNHEY and SVGEGT. The CDR3 is made up of 14 amino acids. The CDR3 sequence: CASSYQGAKSPLHF. The CDR3 DNA reads as TGTGCCAGCAGTTACCAGGGGGCAAAATCACCCCTCCACTTT.

This chain joins TRBV2 and TRBJ1-1; D gene unclear. Germline V lookup: CDR1 SNHLY, CDR2 FYNNEI. Trimming left V 10 bases short and J 1 base short, with 7 bases between. This CDR3 comprises 11 residues. Here the CDR3 reads CATGENTEAFF. CDR3 in DNA: TGTGCCACCGGGGAGAACACTGAAGCTTTCTTT.

This clonotype has a handful of counts. V usage is TRBV12-3 or TRBV12-4 and J usage is TRBJ2-7; 8 bases align to TRBD2. CDR3 size: 14 residues. After removal of 7 bases from V and 2 bases from J, the junction contained 7 bases not matched to a gene. The CDR3, as DNA: TGTGCCAGCACCCTTAGCGGGATTACCTACGAGCAGTACTTC. Encoded protein: CASTLSGITYEQYF.